Presented here are 6 T cell receptor beta chains from one specimen sequenced in a study of identical twins. TCRdb itself ran the 5' RACE reads through MiXCR, one entry per CDR3 protein. The profile shows about 20,000 distinct CDR3 sequences, approximately 71% of them singletons. Sequencing was done on a sample of memory (CD45RO+) T cells sorted from blood. The receptors derive from a woman between 18 and 29 years old in good health. This table probably holds off-target reads from a library built for another chain.

The genes are TRBV10-3 and TRBJ2-1, with 8 positions matching TRBD1. Unmatched junction bases numbered 13, after V lost 6 bases and J lost 9 bases. From germline, CDR1 is ENHRY and CDR2 SYGVKD. The CDR3 is 15 residues long. This chain's CDR3 is CAIRPQGEVRGEQFF. The CDR3 DNA reads as TGTGCCATCAGGCCACAGGGGGAGGTTCGGGGTGAGCAGTTCTTC.

This clonotype showed up just a few times. V gene TRBV24-1 combines with J gene TRBJ2-3; D ambiguous. The V gene lost 6 bases and the J gene lost 1 base, with 7 bases spanning the gap. CDR3 length equals 13 residues. CDR1 and CDR2 from the germline V gene are KGHDR and SFDVKD. CDR3 sequence (DNA): TGTGCCACCAGTTCTCCCGGCACAGATACGCAGTATTTT. It yields the protein CATSSPGTDTQYF.

The chain joins TRBV28 to TRBJ2-3; D call uncertain. This CDR3 spans 13 amino acids. V was cut by 2 bases and J by 1 base, with 4 bases left in between. In germline, CDR1 is MDHEN, CDR2 SYDVKM. DNA for the CDR3: TGTGCCAGCAGTTTACAGGGCACAGATACGCAGTATTTT. Its protein is CASSLQGTDTQYF.

The gene calls are TRBV11-3 and TRBJ2-7; D may correspond to TRBD1 or TRBD2 (6 bases each). CDR1 and CDR2 from the germline V gene are SGHNT and YENEEA. Trimming stripped 8 bases from V and 6 bases from J, with 14 bases between. The CDR3 runs to 12 residues. DNA for the CDR3: TGTGCCAGCGCCAATGAGGGGGGCGAGCAGTACTTC. It codes for CASANEGGEQYF.

The chain has TRBV29-1 and TRBJ2-7; weak D call: TRBD1 (6 bases). With 6 bases removed from V and 5 bases from J, the gap between germline ends came to 23 bases. The CDR3 loop spans 15 amino acids. Germline values: CDR1 SQVTM, CDR2 ANQGSEA. The CDR3 reads CSVHTGSGRKNEQYF. CDR3 nucleotide sequence: TGCAGCGTACACACAGGGAGCGGTCGTAAGAACGAGCAGTACTTC.

This clonotype was seen just once. CDR3 amino acids: CASSLGGSTDTQYF. In DNA form, the CDR3 reads TGTGCCAGCAGTTTAGGCGGGAGTACAGATACGCAGTATTTT. The chain couples TRBV28 to TRBJ2-3, with TRBD2 matching over 7 bases. Germline V gene sequence: CDR1 MDHEN, CDR2 SYDVKM. The CDR3 extends over 14 amino acids. The V segment lost 2 bases and the J segment 3 bases; nucleotides outside the gene matches: 2.